This T cell receptor beta chain was found in a study of regulatory T cells in long-lasting Graves disease. Study in general: Graves' patients who were just diagnosed had used antithyroid drugs for under 3 months.

This clonotype showed up just a few times. The antigen remains unidentified. Time point reported: newly diagnosed GD, antithyroid drugs for less than 3 months. Preparation of the TCR library used RNA extracted from PBMCs. Study results and caveats: Favored usage of TRBV28, TRBJ1-2 and TRBJ2-5 was recorded in persistent disease.

According to the study, TCR beta libraries were built with iRepertoire HTBI primers and CDR3-region Arm-PCR. In the original workflow: The samples yielded fewer than 75 TRBV and roughly 13 TRBJ segments. TCRdb re-analysed the multiplex PCR reads in MiXCR, keeping a single row per CDR3 protein. The authors' filters were not applied to this entry. In the table there are some 560,000 distinct CDR3 sequences, 15% to 20% of which are singletons. Trimming stripped 2 bases from V and 0 bases from J, with 8 bases between. CDR3 size: 15 residues. CDR1 is LNHDA, CDR2 SQIVND, per germline (reference sequence). These same records also appear under a second study, on T cells in Graves' hyperthyroidism and ophthalmopathy. As reported in that work: The HTBI primer set served for first-round RT-PCR of the TCR CDR3.

V usage is TRBV19 and J usage is TRBJ1-5; the D gene is possibly TRBD1 (6 bases). The TCR comes from a woman aged 40-60 years with Graves disease. Source: peripheral blood mononuclear cells (PBMCs), taken at new diagnosis, from a patient treated with antithyroid drugs. The CDR3 nucleotides read TGTGCCAGTAGTATAAGGGACACTAGCAATCAGCCCCAGCATTTT. Translation gives CASSIRDTSNQPQHF.